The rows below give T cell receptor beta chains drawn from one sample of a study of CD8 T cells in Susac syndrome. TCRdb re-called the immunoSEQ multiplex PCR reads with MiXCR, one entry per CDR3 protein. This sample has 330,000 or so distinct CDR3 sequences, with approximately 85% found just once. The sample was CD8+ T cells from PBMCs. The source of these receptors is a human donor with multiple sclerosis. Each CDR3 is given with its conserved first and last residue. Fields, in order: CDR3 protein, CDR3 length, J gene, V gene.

CASSQTTDNTEAFF	14	TRBJ1-1	TRBV14
CSGLQGANTGELFF	14	TRBJ2-2	TRBV29-1
CASSLMEPLGADTQYF	16	TRBJ2-3	TRBV27
CAVGDREVGELFF	13	TRBJ2-2	TRBV2
CASTTGRAYTGELFF	15	TRBJ2-2	TRBV6-5
CAISDSDRAYGYTF	14	TRBJ1-2	TRBV10-3
CASSYLSSGREPQHF	15	TRBJ1-5	TRBV28
CASSTDGRVYTQYF	14	TRBJ2-3	TRBV28
CASSQDRTTYEQYF	14	TRBJ2-7	TRBV4-1
CASSEGSGRYNEQFF	15	TRBJ2-1	TRBV2
CASSLMGGDEAFF	13	TRBJ1-1	TRBV27
CASSFMGEEDEQYF	14	TRBJ2-7	TRBV27
CASSTSGRVDEQFF	14	TRBJ2-1	TRBV19
CASSSAPEEQYF	12	TRBJ2-7	TRBV27
CASSFVPNTEAFF	13	TRBJ1-1	TRBV27
CASRIGGSRNEQFF	14	TRBJ2-1	TRBV12-3/TRBV12-4
CSARDRGTYTF	11	TRBJ1-2	TRBV20-1
CASSLVVFKTDTQYF	15	TRBJ2-3	TRBV11-2
CSARGLAMEVEKQFF	15	TRBJ2-1	TRBV20-1
CASSQDLINSYEQYF	15	TRBJ2-7	TRBV3-1